This TCR beta chain originates from a study of glioma-infiltrating T cells. Trimming left V 6 bases short and J 4 bases short, with 11 bases between. The germline gives CDR1 SEHNR, CDR2 FQNEAQ (reference sequence). The length of the CDR3 is 13 residues. In this sample, this clonotype turned up many times. Using RNA template, CDR3s of TCR alpha and beta were amplified with iRepertoire arm-PCR. TCRdb itself ran the multiplex PCR reads through MiXCR, one entry per CDR3 protein. The sample records 300,000 to 450,000 distinct CDR3 sequences, less than 50% being singletons. The rearrangement joins TRBV7-9 to TRBJ2-3; tentatively, D is TRBD2 (6 bases). The clonotype originates from a human donor with low-grade glioma or glioblastoma, undergoing nonglioma brain surgery, or in good health (not recorded which). Material for sequencing was glioma tissue, nonneoplastic brain tissue, or PBMCs (not recorded which). The CDR3 loop reads CASSPRGPDTQYF. DNA for the CDR3: TGTGCCAGCAGTCCGCGGGGACCAGATACGCAGTATTTT.